The present TCR beta chain was sequenced within a study of cytomegalovirus exposure and HLA in healthy donors. Worth noting for this clone: Its specificity is unknown.

Amplification used 60 Vbeta primers and 13 Jbeta primers. TCRdb's copy holds only in-frame clones and misses some; the assay was immunoSEQ multiplex PCR. The sample holds fewer than 150,000 clones, around three quarters seen once. Study results and caveats: Prior analysis indicated that the majority of TCR beta V segments exhibited productivity approximately 87% or approximately 30% of the time. In a later analysis, common viral pathogens appeared linked to several of the most significant clusters.

The CDR3 covers 14 residues. V was pared by 7 bases and J by 0 bases, with 14 bases between. CDR1 and CDR2 (germline): SGHNT, YYREEE (reference sequence). Material: PBMCs. The V and J genes are TRBV5-4 and TRBJ2-7; no reliable D call. The TCR sequence derives from a man in his forties in good health and CMV-seropositive. The CDR3 sequence: CASVSRWASYEQYF. In DNA form, the CDR3 reads TGTGCCAGCGTATCCCGTTGGGCCTCCTACGAGCAGTACTTC.